This entry lists 21 T cell receptor beta chains sequenced from one sample in a study of blood T cell repertoires in COVID-19. The method was immunoSEQ multiplex PCR; TCRdb's version includes in-frame clones alone and lacks a portion of them. The data hold 180,000 or so clones, with approximately 85% observed a single time. The material sequenced was peripheral blood. The source of these receptors is a woman aged 60-75 years with acute or convalescent COVID-19.

V and J are TRBV11-2 and TRBJ1-5; weak D call: TRBD1 (5 bases). The germline V gene has CDR1 SGHAT and CDR2 FQNNGV. V dropped 5 bases and J dropped 0 bases, with 11 bases sitting between them. This CDR3 has 15 residues. The CDR3 loop reads CASSIQGNSNQPQHF. For the CDR3, the DNA is TGTGCCAGCAGCATTCAGGGTAATAGCAATCAGCCCCAGCATTTT. The full variable domain, with the rest looked up from reference TRBV11-2 and TRBJ1-5, is EAGVAQSPRYKIIEKRQSVAFWCNPISGHATLYWYQQILGQGPKLLIQFQNNGVVDDSQLPKDRFSAERLKGVDSTLKIQPAKLEDSAVYLCASSIQGNSNQPQHFGDGTRLSIL.

This clone turned up a few times. This rearrangement joins TRBV19 to TRBJ1-2; 11 bases map to TRBD1. J gave up 3 bases and V 7 bases, and 4 bases lay outside the gene matches. Germline assignment: CDR1 LNHDA and CDR2 SQIVND (reference sequence). The CDR3 has 14 residues. The CDR3 nucleotides are TGTGCCAGTATTCGGACAGGGGGCGACTATGGCTACACCTTC. It yields the protein CASIRTGGDYGYTF.

The chain uses TRBV28 and TRBJ1-4; no firm D call. CDR1 MDHEN and CDR2 SYDVKM come from the germline V gene. The ends were cut back, 8 bases at V and 7 bases at J, with 20 bases in the middle. The CDR3 is 15 residues long. CDR3 sequence (DNA): TGTGCCAGCTCCCAGTCACCGATGTCGGGTGAAAAACTGTTTTTT. Amino acids: CASSQSPMSGEKLFF.

Only one count was recorded for this clone. The genes are TRBV10-2 and TRBJ2-7; the D gene is possibly TRBD2 (6 bases). Germline assignment: CDR1 WSHSY and CDR2 SAAADI. This CDR3 is 13 amino acids long. V shed 6 bases and J shed 2 bases, with 11 bases lying between them. The CDR3 DNA sequence: TGCGCCAGCAGCGCATGGGGGGCCTACGAGCAGTACTTC. It translates to CASSAWGAYEQYF.

V and J are TRBV29-1 and TRBJ2-4, with 8 bases matching TRBD2. Germline CDR1 and CDR2: SQVTM and ANQGSEA. The length of the CDR3 is 14 residues. The junction had 15 bases not matched to a gene; V was cut back by 5 bases and J by 12 bases. The CDR3 nucleotides read TGCAGCGTTTTAAGCGGGAGTACGCAGGGCGGTCAGTACTTC. Translation: CSVLSGSTQGGQYF.

With respect to this clone: Additional DNA sequences in this sample encode the identical CDR3. V usage is TRBV19 and J usage is TRBJ1-1; D remains unclear. The germline V gene has CDR1 LNHDA and CDR2 SQIVND (reference sequence). This CDR3 contains 12 residues. Trimming shortened V by 8 bases and J by 3 bases, and 10 bases separated the two germline ends. The CDR3 reads CASSLRDTEAFF. CDR3 sequence (DNA): TGTGCCAGTTCTCTGAGGGACACTGAAGCTTTCTTT.

This clone turned up a few times. The genes are TRBV4-1 and TRBJ2-7; 10 bases align to TRBD2. Germline V gene sequence: CDR1 MGHRA, CDR2 YSYEKL. After removal of 0 bases from V and 6 bases from J, the junction contained 5 bases not matched to a gene. This CDR3 is built from 15 residues. CDR3 DNA sequence: TGCGCCAGCAGCCAAGATGCTAGCGGGAGCGGCGAGCAGTACTTC. Translated, it gives CASSQDASGSGEQYF.

The chain joins TRBV25-1 to TRBJ2-7; the match to TRBD1 covers 8 bases. Germline V gene data show CDR1 as MGHDK and CDR2 as SYGVNS. The CDR3 spans 14 residues. V shed 4 bases, J shed 2 bases, and the junction held 4 bases outside the gene matches. CDR3 sequence (DNA): TGTGCCAGCAGTGCCGGGACAGGCGCCTACGAGCAGTACTTC. Its protein product is CASSAGTGAYEQYF.

V and J are TRBV2 and TRBJ2-1; no firm D call. The germline V gene encodes CDR1 SNHLY and CDR2 FYNNEI. The CDR3 is made up of 12 amino acids. V was clipped by 6 bases and J by 8 bases, with 11 bases between them. Written as DNA, the CDR3 is TGTGCCAGCAGACAGCTCGTCGATGAGCAGTTCTTC. Translating it yields CASRQLVDEQFF.

J is TRBJ2-5 and V is TRBV14; TRBD1 matches at 7 bases. In germline, CDR1 is SGHDN, CDR2 FVKESK. The CDR3 covers 18 residues. V shed 0 bases and J 5 bases; nucleotides not matched to a gene: 15. CDR3 DNA: TGTGCCAGCAGCCAAGAGTGGGGCAGGGGGACGCCCGGGGAGACCCAGTACTTC. Protein: CASSQEWGRGTPGETQYF.

CDR3 sequence reads: CASRRGPGEQYV. CDR3 DNA sequence: TGTGCCAGCAGGAGGGGGCCGGGGGAGCAGTACGTC. The J gene is TRBJ2-7, the V gene TRBV5-6; the match to TRBD1 covers 7 bases. The CDR3 totals 12 residues. Germline V gene lookup returns CDR1 SGHDT and CDR2 YYEEEE. Unmatched junction bases numbered 6, after V lost 5 bases and J lost 7 bases.

The chain has TRBV27 and TRBJ1-4; D gene uncertain. Germline V gene lookup returns CDR1 MNHEY and CDR2 SMNVEV (reference sequence). The CDR3 covers 9 residues. The chain's CDR3 is CPLLRRLFF. In nucleotides, the CDR3 is TGTCCCCTACTACGGAGACTGTTTTTT.

This clone was seen only once. The junction and the germline gene differ at one end; a read error may be behind it. The chain is built from TRBV20-1 and TRBJ2-3; no clear D gene. Germline V gives CDR1 DFQATT, CDR2 SNEGSKA (reference sequence). The CDR3 has 8 amino acids. In DNA, the CDR3 is TGCAGATACCACCTGGTCGGGTTT. It yields the protein CRYHLVGF.

V usage is TRBV18 and J usage is TRBJ1-3; 7 bases match TRBD1. Germline CDR1 is KGHSH and CDR2 is LQKENI. CDR3 size: 16 residues. Trimming removed 3 bases from V and 1 base from J; junction bases left unmatched: 6. As DNA, the CDR3 is TGTGCCAGCTCACCCCGGGACAGCCTTTCTGGAAACACCATATATTTT. Its protein is CASSPRDSLSGNTIYF.

The J gene is TRBJ1-5, the V gene TRBV30; no firm D call. The CDR3 is made up of 14 amino acids. V lost 0 bases and J 7 bases, leaving 13 bases between the germline ends. The germline V gene has CDR1 GTSNPN and CDR2 SVGIG (reference sequence). CDR3 bases: TGTGCCTGGAGTGTGTCTCTGAACAAACAGCCCCAGCATTTT. It specifies CAWSVSLNKQPQHF.

The chain employs TRBV2 and TRBJ2-3; 11 bases fit TRBD2. The trim removed 3 bases at V and 5 bases at J, leaving 10 bases unmatched. Germline CDR1 SNHLY, CDR2 FYNNEI. The CDR3 runs to 17 residues. CDR3 protein: CASSDILAGAEEDTQYF. The CDR3, as DNA: TGTGCCAGCAGTGATATACTAGCGGGAGCTGAGGAAGATACGCAGTATTTT. Combining the CDR3 with reference TRBV2 and TRBJ2-3 gives the whole variable domain EPEVTQTPSHQVTQMGQEVILRCVPISNHLYFYWYRQILGQKVEFLVSFYNNEISEKSEIFDDQFSVERPDGSNFTLKIRSTKLEDSAMYFCASSDILAGAEEDTQYFGPGTRLTVL.

This clone was picked up a small number of times. The V call is TRBV24-1, the J call TRBJ1-1; 10 bases agree with TRBD1. V trimming: 4 bases; J trimming: 3 bases; junction bases outside the gene matches: 7. CDR1 is KGHDR and CDR2 is SFDVKD in the germline V gene. The CDR3 runs to 16 residues. CDR3 in amino acids: CATSEPGTGDYTEAFF. In DNA, the CDR3 is TGTGCCACCAGTGAGCCCGGGACAGGGGACTACACTGAAGCTTTCTTT.

The CDR3: CASSVAMAGLNYGYTF. The CDR3, as DNA: TGTGCCAGCAGCGTAGCTATGGCGGGGCTGAACTATGGCTACACCTTC. The chain couples TRBV9 to TRBJ1-2; D might be TRBD1 (5 bases). V gave up 0 bases and J gave up 2 bases, with 14 bases separating them. From germline, CDR1 is SGDLS and CDR2 YYNGEE. The CDR3 length is 16 residues.

The chain links TRBV15 to TRBJ2-7; tentatively, D is TRBD2 (5 bases). The germline V gene has CDR1 LNHNV and CDR2 YYDKDF (reference sequence). Deletions cut 3 bases from V and 0 bases from J, with 15 bases between. This CDR3 is built from 16 residues. The CDR3 bases are TGTGCCACCAGCAGGGAGGACCAAGGGCCCTCCTACGAGCAGTACTTC. Translated: CATSREDQGPSYEQYF.

V gene TRBV10-3 combines with J gene TRBJ1-2; TRBD1 matches at 9 bases. The J segment lost 4 bases and the V segment lost 6 bases, leaving 3 bases of the junction unmatched. The CDR3 is 13 amino acids. Germline V gives CDR1 ENHRY, CDR2 SYGVKD. The CDR3 sequence is CAIRDRGVYGYTF. Here the CDR3 DNA reads TGTGCCATCAGGGACAGGGGAGTCTATGGCTACACCTTC.

The chain combines TRBV7-6 with TRBJ2-2; D possibly corresponds to TRBD2 (5 bases). The germline V gene has CDR1 SGHVS and CDR2 FNYEAQ. V was trimmed by 5 bases and J by 10 bases, leaving 17 bases between them. The CDR3 length is 14 residues. The CDR3 nucleotides are TGTGCCAGCAGCCCCGGGGTCCCACTCGCGGAGCTGTTTTTT. Its translation is CASSPGVPLAELFF.